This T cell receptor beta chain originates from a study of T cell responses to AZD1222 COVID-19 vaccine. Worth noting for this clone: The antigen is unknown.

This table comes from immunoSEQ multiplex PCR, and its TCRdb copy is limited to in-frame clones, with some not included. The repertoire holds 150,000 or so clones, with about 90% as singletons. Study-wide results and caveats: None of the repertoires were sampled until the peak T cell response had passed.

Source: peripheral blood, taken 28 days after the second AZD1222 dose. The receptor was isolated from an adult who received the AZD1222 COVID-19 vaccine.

The chain's CDR3 is CASSLVAGGTDTQYF. The CDR3 bases are TGTGCCAGCAGCTTGGTCGCGGGGGGCACAGATACGCAGTATTTT. The rearrangement uses TRBV5-6 and TRBJ2-3, with TRBD2 identical over 7 bases. Germline CDR1 reads SGHDT; CDR2 reads YYEEEE. CDR3 size: 15 residues. Trimming at V came to 0 bases and at J to 1 base, leaving 2 bases not matched to a gene.